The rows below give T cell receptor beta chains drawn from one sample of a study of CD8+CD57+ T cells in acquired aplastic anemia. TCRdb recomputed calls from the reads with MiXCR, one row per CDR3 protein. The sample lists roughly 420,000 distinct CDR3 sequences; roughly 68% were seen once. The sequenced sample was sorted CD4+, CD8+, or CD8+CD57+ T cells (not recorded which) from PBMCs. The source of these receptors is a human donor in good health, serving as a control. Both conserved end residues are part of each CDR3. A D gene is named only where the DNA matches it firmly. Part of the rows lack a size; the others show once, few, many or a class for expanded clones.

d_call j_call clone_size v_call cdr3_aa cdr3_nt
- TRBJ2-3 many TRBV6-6 CASSYGLGDTQYF TGTGCCAGCAGTTACGGCCTAGGGGATACGCAGTATTTT
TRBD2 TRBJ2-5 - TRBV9 CASSPGLVSAETQYF TGTGCCAGCAGCCCCGGACTAGTGAGCGCTGAGACCCAGTACTTC
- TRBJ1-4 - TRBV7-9 CASSLATPTPSLWLFF TGTGCCAGCAGCTTAGCAACGCCCACCCCTTCCCTATGGCTGTTTTTT
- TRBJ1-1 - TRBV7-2 CASSNGVGGTEKAFF TGCGCCAGCAGCAACGGAGTGGGCGGGACGGAGAAGGCTTTCTTT
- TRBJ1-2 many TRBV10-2 CASSDRTNTNYGYTF TGCGCCAGCAGTGATAGGACAAATACTAACTATGGCTACACCTTC
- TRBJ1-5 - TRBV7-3 CASRPHRDHPAQQF TGTGCCAGCAGGCCGCACAGGGACCATCCGGCCCAGCAGTTT
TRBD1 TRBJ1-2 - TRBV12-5 CASTSRRDRGPSGYTF TGTGCTAGCACCTCCCGCCGGGACAGGGGGCCCAGTGGCTACACCTTC
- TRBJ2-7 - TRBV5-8 CASTLGTETYEQYF TGCGCCAGCACCCTGGGGACGGAGACCTACGAGCAGTACTTC
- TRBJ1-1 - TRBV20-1 CSAQDSLNEAFF TGCAGTGCTCAGGACAGCCTAAATGAAGCTTTCTTT
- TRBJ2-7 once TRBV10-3 CASSSLDRDTQYF TGTGCCAGCAGTTCACTGGACCGCGATACGCAGTACTTC
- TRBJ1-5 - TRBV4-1 CTSRDLDQPQHF TGCACCAGCAGGGACCTCGATCAGCCCCAGCATTTT
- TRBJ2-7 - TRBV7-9 CASSSRGRLNHPQYF TGTGCCAGCAGCTCCCGCGGGCGTCTCAACCACCCCCAGTACTTC
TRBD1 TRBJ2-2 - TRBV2 CASRGTGRTGELFF TGTGCCAGCAGGGGGACAGGGAGAACCGGGGAGCTGTTTTTT
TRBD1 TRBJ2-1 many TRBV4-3 CASSQTPGQYNEQFF TGCGCCAGCAGCCAGACACCGGGACAGTACAATGAGCAGTTCTTC
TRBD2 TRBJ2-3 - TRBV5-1 CASSSTVGGGRFTQYF TGCGCCAGCAGCTCCACGGTGGGCGGGGGGAGATTTACGCAGTATTTT
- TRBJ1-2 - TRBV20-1 CSTRALVGKDGYTF TGCAGTACTAGAGCCCTGGTAGGGAAGGATGGCTACACCTTC
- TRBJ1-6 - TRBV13 CASSLRGEGPLHF TGTGCCAGCAGCTTGCGCGGGGAAGGGCCCCTCCACTTT
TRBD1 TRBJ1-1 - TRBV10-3 CASSKINSGTGVNTEAFF TGTGCCAGCAGCAAAATAAATTCCGGGACAGGGGTGAACACTGAAGCTTTCTTT